The source of this T cell receptor beta chain is a study of blood T cell repertoires in COVID-19. For the study at large: Spain, Italy and the United States supplied samples that represented acute and convalescent COVID-19. The cDNA or gDNA used as material had been derived from T cells, B-cell-depleted T cells, or PBMCs.

Sequencing used immunoSEQ multiplex PCR; TCRdb keeps in-frame clones, though not all of them. The top ten hold roughly 2% of the sample, which has about 78,000 clones, approximately 89% seen once. Trimming shortened V by 6 bases and J by 7 bases, and 15 bases separated the two germline ends. Germline V CDR1 and CDR2: ENHRY, SYGVKD. CDR3 size: 13 residues. Sequencing was carried out using peripheral blood. This clonotype was obtained from a woman aged 60-75 years with acute or convalescent COVID-19. The chain couples TRBV10-3 to TRBJ1-1, with D tentatively TRBD1 (6 bases). CDR3 amino acids: CAIRGQWTDEAFF. CDR3 nucleotide sequence: TGTGCCATCAGAGGACAGTGGACGGATGAAGCTTTCTTT.